This T cell receptor (beta chain) emerged from a study of blood T cell repertoires in COVID-19. Study as a whole: COVID-19 samples from acute and convalescent phases originated in the United States, Italy and Spain. T cells, B-cell-depleted T cells, or PBMCs provided the cDNA or gDNA that served as material.

Original methodology: By means of reference gene primer amplification, nucleated cell counts were estimated. Data came from immunoSEQ multiplex PCR; TCRdb stores just in-frame clones and leaves some out. V and J calls and clone size come straight from that table; D and trimming were deduced from the DNA. The data hold around 260,000 clones, with roughly nine tenths observed a single time. Trimming cost V 5 bases and J 1 base; bases outside gene matches: 5. Germline V gene data show CDR1 as LGHNT and CDR2 as FRNRAP. The CDR3 contains 15 residues. The chain is built from TRBV12-5 and TRBJ1-1; 9 nucleotides agree with TRBD1. Sequences were obtained from peripheral blood. This clonotype originated in a man aged 55 to 69 who had recovered from COVID-19. CDR3 sequence: CASGRGQGWNTEAFF. CDR3 DNA: TGTGCTAGTGGTCGGGGACAGGGATGGAACACTGAAGCTTTCTTT.